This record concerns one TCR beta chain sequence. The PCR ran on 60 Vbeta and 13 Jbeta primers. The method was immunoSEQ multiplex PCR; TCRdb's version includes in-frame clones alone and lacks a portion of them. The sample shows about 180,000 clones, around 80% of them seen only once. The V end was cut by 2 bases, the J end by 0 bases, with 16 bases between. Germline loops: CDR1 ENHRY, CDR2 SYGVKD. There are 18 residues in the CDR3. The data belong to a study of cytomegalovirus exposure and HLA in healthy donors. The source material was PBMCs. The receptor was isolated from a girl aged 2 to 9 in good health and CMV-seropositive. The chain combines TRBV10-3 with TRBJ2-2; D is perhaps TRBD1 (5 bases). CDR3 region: CAISEVVVGVANTGELFF. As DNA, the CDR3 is TGTGCCATCAGTGAGGTTGTAGTAGGGGTCGCGAACACCGGGGAGCTGTTTTTT.